Following are 21 T cell receptor beta chains from one sample sequenced in a study of early T cells in non-severe SARS-CoV-2 infection. Using its own MiXCR run on the 5' RACE reads, TCRdb lists one record per CDR3 protein. The sample consists of roughly 57,000 distinct CDR3 sequences, around 12% of them appearing once. The specimen was whole blood. These receptors were collected from an adult who was a healthcare worker with PCR-confirmed SARS-CoV-2 infection or an uninfected control (not recorded which).

The chain links TRBV2 to TRBJ2-7, with D perhaps matching TRBD1 (5 bases). Germline values: CDR1 SNHLY, CDR2 FYNNEI. V lost 6 bases to trimming and J lost 4 bases, with 10 bases between them. CDR3 length: 12 residues. The CDR3 here is CASSQGGYEQYF. CDR3 sequence (DNA): TGTGCCAGCAGCCAGGGTGGTTACGAGCAGTACTTC.

The chain recombines TRBV5-5 with TRBJ1-5, with D possibly matching TRBD1 (5 bases). V was clipped by 4 bases and J by 4 bases, with 15 bases between them. Per germline, CDR1 SGHKS and CDR2 YYEKEE (reference sequence). CDR3 length: 15 amino acids. CDR3 sequence reads: CASSPTDTRNQPQHF. In DNA form, the CDR3 reads TGTGCCAGCAGCCCAACGGACACGAGGAATCAGCCCCAGCATTTT.

The chain carries TRBV6-1 and TRBJ2-1; D is ambiguous. Germline values: CDR1 MNHNS, CDR2 SASEGT. V lost 6 bases and J 10 bases, leaving 10 bases between the germline ends. The length of the CDR3 is 11 residues. The CDR3 reads CASRGPAEQFF. The DNA of the CDR3 is TGTGCCAGCAGAGGTCCAGCGGAGCAGTTCTTC.

This clonotype was counted ten times or more. V is TRBV11-2 and J is TRBJ2-1; 7 positions match TRBD1. J lost 12 bases, V lost 3 bases, and 11 bases had no gene match. CDR3 length: 14 amino acids. CDR1 is SGHAT, CDR2 FQNNGV, per germline. The CDR3 nucleotides read TGTGCCAGCAGCTTGAGGGGGCCGGCGAACGGGCAGTTCTTC. As protein: CASSLRGPANGQFF.

The V call is TRBV5-5, the J call TRBJ2-4; D is perhaps TRBD2 (5 bases). V was pared by 4 bases and J by 7 bases, with 12 bases between. CDR1 and CDR2 (germline): SGHKS, YYEKEE (reference sequence). The CDR3 is made up of 13 amino acids. Here the CDR3 DNA reads TGTGCCAGCAGCCCAGTAGCGACTAACATTCAGTACTTC. Translated, it gives CASSPVATNIQYF.

The table lists this clonotype with many counts. The J gene is TRBJ2-5, the V gene TRBV20-1; D is unresolved. Germline CDR1 reads DFQATT; CDR2 reads SNEGSKA (reference sequence). The length of the CDR3 is 15 residues. Deletions cut 7 bases from V and 2 bases from J, with 20 bases between. The CDR3 is CSVTRRAWRQETQYF. In DNA form, the CDR3 reads TGCAGTGTCACCCGAAGGGCCTGGAGACAAGAGACCCAGTACTTC.

V is TRBV18 and J is TRBJ2-1; TRBD2 aligns across 9 bases. The ends lost 1 base at V and 8 bases at J; junction bases unmatched: 9. This CDR3 is built from 16 residues. Germline CDR1 reads KGHSH; CDR2 reads LQKENI. CDR3 coding DNA: TGTGCCAGCTCACCACGGGATCGCGGGGGGGCGTATGAGCAGTTCTTC. Translation gives CASSPRDRGGAYEQFF.

DNA for the CDR3: TGTGCCAGCAGCCCGAGGACAGGAGACTTAGGAGGCTACACCTTC. Translating it yields CASSPRTGDLGGYTF. V gene TRBV7-8 combines with J gene TRBJ1-2; 7 positions agree with TRBD1. The CDR3 consists of 15 residues. Germline loops: CDR1 SGHVS, CDR2 FQNEAQ. V trimming: 5 bases; J trimming: 8 bases; junction bases outside the gene matches: 14. Together with reference TRBV7-8 and TRBJ1-2, the CDR3 gives the full variable domain: GAGVSQSPRYKVAKRGQDVALRCDPISGHVSLFWYQQALGQGPEFLTYFQNEAQLDKSGLPSDRFFAERPEGSVSTLKIQRTQQEDSAVYLCASSPRTGDLGGYTFGSGTRLTVV.

This clonotype was detected many times. The chain couples TRBV11-2 to TRBJ1-1; tentatively, D is TRBD1 (6 bases). With 0 bases removed from V and 7 bases from J, the gap between germline ends came to 9 bases. The CDR3 has 13 residues. Germline V gene data show CDR1 as SGHAT and CDR2 as FQNNGV. The CDR3 is CASSLELDSEAFF. CDR3 in DNA: TGTGCCAGCAGCTTAGAACTGGACAGTGAAGCTTTCTTT.

A few counts support this clonotype. A junction boundary mismatches the germline segment, possibly from a read error. The V and J genes are TRBV5-1 and TRBJ2-7; 11 nucleotides agree with TRBD1. CDR1 is SGHRS and CDR2 is YFSETQ in the germline V gene. The CDR3 has 14 residues. CDR3 in amino acids: CASTRDRGTYEQYF. The CDR3 DNA sequence: TGCGCCAGCACCCGGGACAGGGGGACCTACGAACAGTACTTC.

The chain is built from TRBV10-3 and TRBJ2-3; 10 nucleotides line up with TRBD2. Germline V CDR1 and CDR2: ENHRY, SYGVKD. CDR3 length: 17 residues. V dropped 2 bases and J dropped 0; count of bases not matched to a gene: 5. CDR3 coding DNA: TGTGCCATCAGTGAGACTAGCGGGGCGACTAGCACAGATACGCAGTATTTT. It translates to CAISETSGATSTDTQYF.

The chain is built from TRBV6-2 or TRBV6-3 and TRBJ2-6; weak D call: TRBD2 (6 bases). CDR3 length: 15 amino acids. Germline V gene sequence: CDR1 MNHEY, CDR2 SVGEGT. Trimming removed 5 bases from V and 12 bases from J, with 20 bases in between. DNA for the CDR3: TGTGCCAGCAGTCTTCTTGAGGGGAGGTATCGCGTCCTGACTTTC. It is translated as CASSLLEGRYRVLTF.

The rearrangement joins TRBV6-1 to TRBJ2-6; 7 nucleotides align to TRBD1. CDR3 length: 17 residues. Per germline, CDR1 MNHNS and CDR2 SASEGT. Unmatched junction bases numbered 9, after V lost 7 bases and J lost 0 bases. In DNA, the CDR3 is TGTGCCAGCACCTACCAAGACAGGGTCTCTGGGGCCAACGTCCTGACTTTC. Protein sequence: CASTYQDRVSGANVLTF.

The chain employs TRBV6-1 and TRBJ2-2; D might be TRBD2 (6 bases). V dropped 7 bases and J dropped 1 base, with 7 bases sitting between them. The CDR3 has 13 residues. Germline V gives CDR1 MNHNS, CDR2 SASEGT. The chain's CDR3 is CASMEGNTGELFF. The CDR3 DNA is TGTGCCAGCATGGAGGGGAACACCGGGGAGCTGTTTTTT.

The CDR3 nucleotides read TGTGCCAGCAGCCGGGACGGACGAAATCAGCCCCAGCATTTT. Its translation is CASSRDGRNQPQHF. This chain links TRBV6-2 or TRBV6-3 with TRBJ1-5; D might be TRBD1 (5 bases). Trimming shortened V by 6 bases and J by 4 bases, and 13 bases separated the two germline ends. Germline values: CDR1 MNHEY, CDR2 SVGEGT. This CDR3 is 14 amino acids long.

This clonotype has only a few counts. The chain couples TRBV20-1 to TRBJ1-1, with D uncertain. Trimming pared 3 bases from V and 0 bases from J, leaving 8 bases between. Germline assignment: CDR1 DFQATT and CDR2 SNEGSKA (reference sequence). CDR3 length: 13 amino acids. The DNA for the CDR3 is TGCAGTGCTAGGTTAGCGGTGAACACTGAAGCTTTCTTT. Translating it yields CSARLAVNTEAFF.

This clonotype has a count of ten or more. The chain couples TRBV5-5 to TRBJ2-5, with 7 bases lining up with TRBD1. The CDR3 is made up of 15 amino acids. Germline V gene lookup returns CDR1 SGHKS and CDR2 YYEKEE (reference sequence). Germline trimming cut 1 base from V and 6 bases from J; bases unmatched to any gene: 9. CDR3 sequence: CASSLTQGTGKTQYF. The CDR3 DNA reads TGTGCCAGCAGCTTGACACAGGGGACCGGGAAGACCCAGTACTTC.

The rearrangement joins TRBV23-1 to TRBJ2-1, with TRBD2 identical over 10 bases. TRBV23-1 is flagged as an ORF with uncertain function. The V gene end was trimmed by 2 bases and the J gene end by 6 bases; junction bases not matched to a gene: 13. This CDR3 contains 18 residues. The CDR3 here is CASSQPRVLAGVLNEQFF. In nucleotides, the CDR3 is TGCGCCAGCAGTCAACCGCGGGTTCTAGCGGGGGTGCTCAATGAGCAGTTCTTC.

The chain is built from TRBV11-2 and TRBJ2-7; D remains ambiguous. V was shortened by 1 base and J by 3 bases, with 13 bases between the two germline ends. Germline CDR1 reads SGHAT; CDR2 reads FQNNGV. CDR3 length: 15 residues. DNA for the CDR3: TGTGCCAGCAGCTTAGTTGGGTCGGACCACTACGAGCAGTACTTC. This gives the protein CASSLVGSDHYEQYF.

This chain joins TRBV11-1 and TRBJ2-1; D call uncertain. This CDR3 is 15 amino acids long. V lost 3 bases and J lost 0, with 9 bases in between. Looked up from germline, CDR1 is SGHAT and CDR2 is FQDESV (reference sequence). The CDR3 nucleotides read TGTGCCAGCAGCTTTATAGGGAACTCCTACAATGAGCAGTTCTTC. It encodes CASSFIGNSYNEQFF.

As concerns this clonotype: Possible read error: a much larger clone is one base away. This is likely a read error, given that the CDR3 carries no conserved phenylalanine or tryptophan at its end. The CDR3 nucleotides are TGCGCCAGCAGCCAAGAAACGGGGATTGTCGGGGAGCTGTTTCTT. Translation: CASSQETGIVGELFL. V is TRBV4-3 and J is TRBJ2-2; tentatively, D is TRBD2 (5 bases). V gave up 0 bases and J gave up 7 bases, with 12 bases separating them. Per germline, CDR1 LGHNA and CDR2 YSLEER. This CDR3 has 15 residues.